The 6 T cell receptor beta chains given below trace back to one sample, sequenced in a study of identical twins. TCRdb re-analysed the 5' RACE reads in MiXCR, keeping a single row per CDR3 protein. The data hold approximately 140,000 distinct CDR3 sequences, with approximately 4% observed a single time. Sequenced material: memory T cells sorted from blood. The source of these receptors is a man aged 18 to 30 in good health.

This clonotype was seen at least ten times. V and J are TRBV7-9 and TRBJ2-5; D uncertain. Germline CDR1 SEHNR, CDR2 FQNEAQ (reference sequence). This CDR3 comprises 13 residues. V dropped 1 base and J dropped 4 bases, with 7 bases sitting between them. The CDR3 region is CASSLGQVETQYF. CDR3 coding DNA: TGTGCCAGCAGCTTAGGTCAGGTAGAGACCCAGTACTTC.

This clonotype was picked up many times. The chain has TRBV7-8 and TRBJ2-3; D might be TRBD1 or TRBD2, each matching 5 bases. Germline V gene lookup returns CDR1 SGHVS and CDR2 FQNEAQ. The CDR3 sequence is 13 residues long. V gave up 1 base and J gave up 9 bases, with 11 bases separating them. The CDR3 DNA reads TGTGCCAGCAGCTTAGGCCAGAGGGGCACGCAGTATTTT. Translation gives CASSLGQRGTQYF.

This clonotype has a count of ten or more. The chain combines TRBV5-1 with TRBJ2-5; a possible D gene is TRBD1 (7 bases). The germline CDR1 and CDR2 sequences are SGHRS and YFSETQ. The CDR3 has 14 amino acids. Trimming shortened V by 1 base and J by 5 bases, and 12 bases separated the two germline ends. The CDR3 spells CASSLMPGGETQYF. CDR3 nucleotides: TGCGCCAGCAGCTTGATGCCAGGGGGGGAGACCCAGTACTTC. Based on the CDR3 plus reference TRBV5-1 and TRBJ2-5, the full variable domain is KAGVTQTPRYLIKTRGQQVTLSCSPISGHRSVSWYQQTPGQGLQFLFEYFSETQRNKGNFPGRFSGRQFSNSRSEMNVSTLELGDSALYLCASSLMPGGETQYFGPGTRLLVL.

The V call is TRBV12-3 or TRBV12-4, the J call TRBJ2-6; 11 bases are shared with TRBD1. CDR3 length equals 17 residues. The V gene end was trimmed by 3 bases and the J gene end by 0 bases; junction bases not matched to a gene: 1. CDR3 protein: CASSFGTGGSGANVLTF. The CDR3 nucleotides are TGTGCCAGCAGTTTTGGGACAGGGGGCTCTGGGGCCAACGTCCTGACTTTC.

In its sample, this clonotype was seen many times. V is TRBV12-3 or TRBV12-4 and J is TRBJ2-1, with 10 bases identical to TRBD1. The ends lost 6 bases at V and 2 bases at J; junction bases unmatched: 4. The CDR3 contains 15 residues. CDR3 in DNA: TGTGCCAGCAGCAAGACAGGGGGCGCCTACAATGAGCAGTTCTTC. Protein sequence: CASSKTGGAYNEQFF.

This clonotype was seen at least ten times. This rearrangement joins TRBV11-3 to TRBJ2-1; 8 nucleotides agree with TRBD2. The CDR3 has 15 residues. V lost 3 bases and J lost 3; bases outside the gene matches: 4. The germline V gene has CDR1 SGHNT and CDR2 YENEEA. This CDR3 reads CASSFSGGVYNEQFF. As DNA, the CDR3 is TGTGCCAGCAGCTTTTCGGGAGGGGTCTACAATGAGCAGTTCTTC. Filled out from reference TRBV11-3 and TRBJ2-1, the complete variable domain reads EAGVVQSPRYKIIEKKQPVAFWCNPISGHNTLYWYLQNLGQGPELLIRYENEEAVDDSQLPKDRFSAERLKGVDSTLKIQPAELGDSAVYLCASSFSGGVYNEQFFGPGTRLTVL.